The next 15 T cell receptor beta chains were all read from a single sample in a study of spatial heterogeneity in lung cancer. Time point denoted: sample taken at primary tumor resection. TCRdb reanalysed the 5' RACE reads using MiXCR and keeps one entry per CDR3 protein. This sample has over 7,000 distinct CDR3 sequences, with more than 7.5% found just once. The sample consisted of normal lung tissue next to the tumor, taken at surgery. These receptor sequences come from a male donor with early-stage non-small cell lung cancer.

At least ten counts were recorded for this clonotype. CDR3 residues: CATSDPDRPGELFF. The CDR3 DNA reads TGTGCCACCAGTGACCCGGACAGGCCCGGGGAGCTGTTTTTT. The chain carries TRBV24-1 and TRBJ2-2; TRBD1 matches at 7 bases. The CDR3 covers 14 residues. The junction had 4 bases not matched to a gene; V was cut back by 4 bases and J by 6 bases. Germline CDR1 and CDR2: KGHDR and SFDVKD.

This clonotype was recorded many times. CDR3 nucleotide sequence: TGCAGCGTTATTCTCAGGGGCCGACCCTACGAGCAGTACTTC. Protein sequence: CSVILRGRPYEQYF. The chain uses TRBV29-1 and TRBJ2-7, with a possible D match to TRBD1 (6 bases). V shed 5 bases and J shed 2 bases, with 16 bases lying between them. Germline V gene data show CDR1 as SQVTM and CDR2 as ANQGSEA. The CDR3 covers 14 residues.

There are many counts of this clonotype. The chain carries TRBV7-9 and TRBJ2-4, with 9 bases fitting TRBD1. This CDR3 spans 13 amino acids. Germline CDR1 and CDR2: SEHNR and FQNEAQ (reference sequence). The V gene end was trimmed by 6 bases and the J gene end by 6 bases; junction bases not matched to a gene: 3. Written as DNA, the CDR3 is TGTGCCAGCAGATCGGGACAGGGAAACATTCAGTACTTC. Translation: CASRSGQGNIQYF. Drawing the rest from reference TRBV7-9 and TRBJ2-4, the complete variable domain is DTGVSQNPRHKITKRGQNVTFRCDPISEHNRLYWYRQTLGQGPEFLTYFQNEAQLEKSRLLSDRFSAERPKGSFSTLEIQRTEQGDSAMYLCASRSGQGNIQYFGAGTRLSVL.

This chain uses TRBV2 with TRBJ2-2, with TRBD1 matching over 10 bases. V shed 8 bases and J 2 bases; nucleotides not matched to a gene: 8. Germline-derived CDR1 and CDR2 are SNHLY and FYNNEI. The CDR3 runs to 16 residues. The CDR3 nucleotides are TGTGCCAGCGTCTCCGGGACAGGGGCTAACACCGGGGAGCTGTTTTTT. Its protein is CASVSGTGANTGELFF.

The CDR3 is CASSFVAGTDTQYF. The CDR3, as DNA: TGTGCCAGCAGTTTCGTGGCGGGCACAGATACGCAGTATTTT. This rearrangement joins TRBV28 to TRBJ2-3; D gene uncertain. The CDR3 contains 14 residues. Looked up from germline, CDR1 is MDHEN and CDR2 is SYDVKM. The ends were cut back, 3 bases at V and 1 base at J, with 8 bases in the middle.

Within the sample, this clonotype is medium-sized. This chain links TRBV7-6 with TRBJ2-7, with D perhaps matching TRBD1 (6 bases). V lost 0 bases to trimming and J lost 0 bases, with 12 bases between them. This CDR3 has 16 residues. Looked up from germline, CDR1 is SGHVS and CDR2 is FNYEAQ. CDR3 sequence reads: CASSLAVRGPSYEQYF. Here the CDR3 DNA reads TGTGCCAGCAGCTTAGCTGTCAGGGGCCCCTCCTACGAGCAGTACTTC.

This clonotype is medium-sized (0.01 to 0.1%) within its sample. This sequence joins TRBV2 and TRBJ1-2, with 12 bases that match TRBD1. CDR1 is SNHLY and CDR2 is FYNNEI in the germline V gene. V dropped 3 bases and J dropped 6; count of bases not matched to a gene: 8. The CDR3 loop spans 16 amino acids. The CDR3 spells CASSDGTGGRTHGYTF. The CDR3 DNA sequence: TGTGCCAGCAGTGATGGGACAGGGGGCAGAACTCATGGCTACACCTTC. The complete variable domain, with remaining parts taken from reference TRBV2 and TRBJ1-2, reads EPEVTQTPSHQVTQMGQEVILRCVPISNHLYFYWYRQILGQKVEFLVSFYNNEISEKSEIFDDQFSVERPDGSNFTLKIRSTKLEDSAMYFCASSDGTGGRTHGYTFGSGTRLTVV.

The CDR3 nucleotides read TGTGCCACCAGCCAAGGGAGGACAGGGCTAAAGACCCAGTACTTC. It translates to CATSQGRTGLKTQYF. The rearrangement links TRBV15 to TRBJ2-5, with 8 nucleotides matching TRBD1. The CDR3 loop spans 15 amino acids. The J segment lost 6 bases and the V segment lost 5 bases, leaving 11 bases of the junction unmatched. Germline V gene lookup returns CDR1 LNHNV and CDR2 YYDKDF (reference sequence). Drawing the rest from reference TRBV15 and TRBJ2-5, the complete variable domain is DAMVIQNPRYQVTQFGKPVTLSCSQTLNHNVMYWYQQKSSQAPKLLFHYYDKDFNNEADTPDNFQSRRPNTSFCFLDIRSPGLGDTAMYLCATSQGRTGLKTQYFGPGTRLLVL.

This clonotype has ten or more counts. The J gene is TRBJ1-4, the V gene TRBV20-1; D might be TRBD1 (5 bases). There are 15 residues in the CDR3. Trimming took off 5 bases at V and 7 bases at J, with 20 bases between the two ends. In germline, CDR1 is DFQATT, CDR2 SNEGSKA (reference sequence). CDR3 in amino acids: CSAPAGSAFGEKLFF. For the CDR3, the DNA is TGCAGTGCTCCCGCAGGGTCCGCTTTTGGTGAAAAACTGTTTTTT.

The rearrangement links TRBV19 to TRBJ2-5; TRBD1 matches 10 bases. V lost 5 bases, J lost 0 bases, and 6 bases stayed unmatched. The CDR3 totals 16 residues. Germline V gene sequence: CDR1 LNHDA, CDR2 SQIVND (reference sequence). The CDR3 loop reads CASSSRQGAYQETQYF. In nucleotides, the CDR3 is TGTGCCAGTAGTTCCCGACAGGGGGCTTACCAAGAGACCCAGTACTTC.

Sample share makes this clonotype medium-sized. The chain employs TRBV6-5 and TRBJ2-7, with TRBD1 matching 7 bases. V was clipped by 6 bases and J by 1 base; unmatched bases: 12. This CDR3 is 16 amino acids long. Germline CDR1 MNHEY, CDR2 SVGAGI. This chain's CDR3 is CASSRGPPGQSYEQYF. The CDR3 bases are TGTGCCAGCAGCCGAGGCCCACCGGGACAGTCCTACGAGCAGTACTTC.

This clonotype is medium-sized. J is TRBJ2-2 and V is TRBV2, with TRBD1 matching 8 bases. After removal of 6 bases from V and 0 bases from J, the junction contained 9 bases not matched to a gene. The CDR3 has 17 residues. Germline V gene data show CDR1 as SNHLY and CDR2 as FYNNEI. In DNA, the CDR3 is TGTGCCAGCAGCCAAGTCGGGACAGGCTCGAACACCGGGGAGCTGTTTTTT. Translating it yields CASSQVGTGSNTGELFF.

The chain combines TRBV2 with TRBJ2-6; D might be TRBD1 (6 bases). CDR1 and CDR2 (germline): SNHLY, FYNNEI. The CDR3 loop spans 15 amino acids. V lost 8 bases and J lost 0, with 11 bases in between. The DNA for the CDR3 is TGTGCCAGCCAAGAGGACAGCTCTGGGGCCAACGTCCTGACTTTC. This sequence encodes CASQEDSSGANVLTF. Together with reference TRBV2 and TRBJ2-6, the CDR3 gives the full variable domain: EPEVTQTPSHQVTQMGQEVILRCVPISNHLYFYWYRQILGQKVEFLVSFYNNEISEKSEIFDDQFSVERPDGSNFTLKIRSTKLEDSAMYFCASQEDSSGANVLTFGAGSRLTVL.

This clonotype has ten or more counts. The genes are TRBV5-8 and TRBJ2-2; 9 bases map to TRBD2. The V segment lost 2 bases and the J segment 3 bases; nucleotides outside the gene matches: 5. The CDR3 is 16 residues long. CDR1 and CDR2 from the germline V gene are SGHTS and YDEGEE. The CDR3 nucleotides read TGTGCCAGCAGCTTCCTCGGCGGGAGGGACACCGGGGAGCTGTTTTTT. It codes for CASSFLGGRDTGELFF.

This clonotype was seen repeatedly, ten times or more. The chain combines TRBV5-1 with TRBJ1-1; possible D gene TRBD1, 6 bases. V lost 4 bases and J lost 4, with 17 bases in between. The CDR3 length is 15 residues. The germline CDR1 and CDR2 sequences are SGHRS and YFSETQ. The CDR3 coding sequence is TGCGCCAGCAGCACCACAGGGTCGGGGAGCACTGAAGCTTTCTTT. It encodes CASSTTGSGSTEAFF. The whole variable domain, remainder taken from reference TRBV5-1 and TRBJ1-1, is KAGVTQTPRYLIKTRGQQVTLSCSPISGHRSVSWYQQTPGQGLQFLFEYFSETQRNKGNFPGRFSGRQFSNSRSEMNVSTLELGDSALYLCASSTTGSGSTEAFFGQGTRLTVV.